The rows below give T cell receptor beta chains drawn from one sample of a study of cytomegalovirus exposure and HLA in healthy donors. Sequenced by immunoSEQ multiplex PCR; TCRdb stores in-frame clones only, minus some. The profile shows fewer than 150,000 clones, approximately 83% of them singletons. The sequenced sample consisted of PBMCs. These receptors were collected from a man aged 40-49 years in good health and CMV-seronegative. Each CDR3 is given with its conserved first and last residue. D genes are given only for firm matches. Clone size is given for some rows only: seen once, a few or many times, or a class if the clone is expanded.

V: TRBV10-3
J: TRBJ1-5
D: TRBD1
size: -
DNA: TGTGCCATCAGCGATGACAGGGGAATTCAGCCCCAGCATTTT
CDR3: CAISDDRGIQPQHF

V: TRBV6-5
J: TRBJ2-2
D: -
size: -
DNA: TGTGCCAGCAGTTACTCACCCCCTGGAGTGGCCGGGGAGCTGTTTTTT
CDR3: CASSYSPPGVAGELFF

V: TRBV10-3
J: TRBJ2-7
D: -
size: few
DNA: TGTGCCATCAGTGACCGGCTCGACAGCGAGCAGTACTTC
CDR3: CAISDRLDSEQYF

V: TRBV5-3
J: TRBJ2-7
D: -
size: -
DNA: TGTGCCAGAAGTTATGAGGAATACTACGAGCAGTACTTC
CDR3: CARSYEEYYEQYF

V: TRBV7-8
J: TRBJ2-3
D: TRBD2
size: few
DNA: TGTGCCAGCAGCCTACTAGCGGAGCCCACAGATACGCAGTATTTT
CDR3: CASSLLAEPTDTQYF

V: TRBV27
J: TRBJ1-4
D: TRBD1
size: -
DNA: TGTGCCAGCAGATCGCAGGGGGCGTTTGAAAAACTGTTTTTT
CDR3: CASRSQGAFEKLFF

V: TRBV19
J: TRBJ2-3
D: TRBD2
size: once
DNA: TGTGCCAGTAGTACTAGCGGGGGACTCTCTAGCACAGATACGCAGTATTTT
CDR3: CASSTSGGLSSTDTQYF

V: TRBV19
J: TRBJ1-2
D: -
size: -
DNA: TGTGCCAGTACCCAGGACAGTCGGGGATACACCTTC
CDR3: CASTQDSRGYTF

V: TRBV30
J: TRBJ1-3
D: -
size: -
DNA: TGTGCCTGGAGCCCTGGACTCATCTCTGGAAACACCATATATTTT
CDR3: CAWSPGLISGNTIYF

V: TRBV19
J: TRBJ1-4
D: TRBD1
size: -
DNA: TGTGCCAGTAGTATGTCAGGGGGATACTTAGGGGAAAAACTGTTTTTT
CDR3: CASSMSGGYLGEKLFF

V: TRBV6-1
J: TRBJ1-1
D: -
size: -
DNA: TGTGCCAGCAGTGAAATGGCAGGGCGGTCCACTGAAGCTTTCTTT
CDR3: CASSEMAGRSTEAFF

V: TRBV19
J: TRBJ2-2
D: -
size: -
DNA: TGTGCCAGTAGTATCACAGGATCCGGGTATACCGGGGAGCTGTTTTTT
CDR3: CASSITGSGYTGELFF

V: TRBV9
J: TRBJ2-2
D: TRBD2
size: -
DNA: TGTGCCAGCAGCATGCTAGCGGGGGTTGACACCGGGGAGCTGTTTTTT
CDR3: CASSMLAGVDTGELFF

V: TRBV19
J: TRBJ2-7
D: -
size: -
DNA: TGTGCCAGTAGTATAGGTTACAGGACCTACGAGCAGTACTTC
CDR3: CASSIGYRTYEQYF

V: TRBV30
J: TRBJ2-7
D: TRBD1
size: -
DNA: TGTGCCTGGAGTGGAACAGGGGTCTACGAGCAGTACTTC
CDR3: CAWSGTGVYEQYF

V: TRBV5-1
J: TRBJ1-5
D: -
size: -
DNA: TGCGCCAGCAGCTTGGGTGGGGGGGTGCAGCCCCAGCATTTT
CDR3: CASSLGGGVQPQHF

V: TRBV10-3
J: TRBJ2-5
D: -
size: -
DNA: TGTGCCATCAGTGAGTCTTCCTGGGGCGGTCAAGAGACCCAGTACTTC
CDR3: CAISESSWGGQETQYF

V: TRBV6-1
J: TRBJ1-2
D: TRBD1
size: -
DNA: TGTGCCAGCAGTGTAAGCTGGACAGGCTATGGCTACACCTTC
CDR3: CASSVSWTGYGYTF

V: TRBV5-1
J: TRBJ1-1
D: -
size: -
DNA: TGCGCCAGCAGCTGGACAGAGAACACTGAAGCTTTCTTT
CDR3: CASSWTENTEAFF

V: TRBV5-1
J: TRBJ1-4
D: TRBD1
size: -
DNA: TGCGCCAGCAGCTTGGGGGGACAGGGGGAAAAACTGTTTTTT
CDR3: CASSLGGQGEKLFF

V: TRBV14
J: TRBJ1-6
D: -
size: -
DNA: TGTGCCAGCAGCCTAGGACAGTTTAATTCACCCCTCCACTTT
CDR3: CASSLGQFNSPLHF

V: TRBV7-2
J: TRBJ2-7
D: TRBD2
size: once
DNA: TGTGCCAGCAGCTCAGGGGCTAGCGGGGATTTCTACGAGCAGTACTTC
CDR3: CASSSGASGDFYEQYF

V: TRBV6-1
J: TRBJ1-5
D: -
size: -
DNA: TGTGCCAGCATAGGGGGTACCAGCAATCAGCCCCAGCATTTT
CDR3: CASIGGTSNQPQHF

V: TRBV30
J: TRBJ1-6
D: -
size: -
DNA: TGTGCCTGGAGTTTACAGGATTTCTCACCCCTCCACTTT
CDR3: CAWSLQDFSPLHF

V: TRBV27
J: TRBJ2-1
D: -
size: -
DNA: TGTGCCAGCAGTTCCCGATCCCGACCGGGGTGGTCGTTCTTC
CDR3: CASSSRSRPGWSFF

V: TRBV6-1
J: TRBJ2-7
D: -
size: -
DNA: TGTGCCAGCAGTGAAGCGCTTCAGGGCCACTACGAGCAGTACTTC
CDR3: CASSEALQGHYEQYF

V: TRBV27
J: TRBJ2-3
D: TRBD2
size: -
DNA: TGTGCCAGCAGTTTATCGCCTAGCGGGGTTGATACGCAGTATTTT
CDR3: CASSLSPSGVDTQYF

V: TRBV27
J: TRBJ2-7
D: -
size: -
DNA: TGTGCCAGCAGTTTATCGACTAATTCCTACGAGCAGTACTTC
CDR3: CASSLSTNSYEQYF

V: TRBV19
J: TRBJ1-2
D: -
size: -
DNA: TGTGCCAGTAGTATAGCCTCTGGGACATACGACTATGGCTACACCTTC
CDR3: CASSIASGTYDYGYTF

V: TRBV29-1
J: TRBJ1-1
D: -
size: -
DNA: TGCAGCGTCAAGGGGTGGCTGAACACTGAAGCTTTCTTT
CDR3: CSVKGWLNTEAFF

V: TRBV6-1
J: TRBJ2-1
D: TRBD1
size: -
DNA: TGTGCCAGCCAAAGACGGGACAGGGATAACAATGAGCAGTTCTTC
CDR3: CASQRRDRDNNEQFF

V: TRBV9
J: TRBJ2-5
D: -
size: -
DNA: TGTGCCAGCAGCGTAGCGGGATTAGCGGCCCAAGAGACCCAGTACTTC
CDR3: CASSVAGLAAQETQYF

V: TRBV28
J: TRBJ1-1
D: -
size: -
DNA: TGTGCCAGCTCGGACACTTTGAACACTGAAGCTTTCTTT
CDR3: CASSDTLNTEAFF

V: TRBV2
J: TRBJ1-1
D: TRBD1
size: few
DNA: TGTGCCAGCAGTGTAAGGACAGGGGGCACTGAAGCTTTCTTT
CDR3: CASSVRTGGTEAFF

V: TRBV6-5
J: TRBJ1-2
D: TRBD1
size: -
DNA: TGTGCCAGCAGTCCGACGACAGGGGTAGGCTATGGCTACACCTTC
CDR3: CASSPTTGVGYGYTF

V: TRBV30
J: TRBJ1-2
D: TRBD1
size: few
DNA: TGTGCCTGGAGAGGTTGGACGGACCACAGGGGGCGAAAACGTAACTATGGCTACACCTTC
CDR3: CAWRGWTDHRGRKRNYGYTF

V: TRBV18
J: TRBJ2-5
D: -
size: -
DNA: TGTGCCAGCTCACCCCAGGGGCTCCAAGAGACCCAGTACTTC
CDR3: CASSPQGLQETQYF

V: TRBV5-6
J: TRBJ1-2
D: -
size: -
DNA: TGTGCCAGCAGCTTGGGAGGGTCCGCGTTCAACTATGGCTACACCTTC
CDR3: CASSLGGSAFNYGYTF

V: TRBV29-1
J: TRBJ2-7
D: -
size: -
DNA: TGCAGCGCCCAAAGTGGGGCTAACTACGAGCAGTACTTC
CDR3: CSAQSGANYEQYF

V: TRBV21-1
J: TRBJ1-2
D: -
size: -
DNA: TGTGCCAGCATCCTAATTAGAGGTCGGGGAAGGGATGGCTACACCTTC
CDR3: CASILIRGRGRDGYTF

V: TRBV9
J: TRBJ1-1
D: TRBD1
size: once
DNA: TGTGCCAGCAGCGAACAGGGGGCGGCGACTGAAGCTTTCTTT
CDR3: CASSEQGAATEAFF

V: TRBV5-4
J: TRBJ1-1
D: TRBD1
size: -
DNA: TGTGCCAGCAGCCTTACAGGGGTTGGGAACACTGAAGCTTTCTTT
CDR3: CASSLTGVGNTEAFF

V: TRBV7-9
J: TRBJ2-1
D: TRBD1
size: -
DNA: TGTGCCAGCAGCTTAGGGACAGGTTACAATGAGCAGTTCTTC
CDR3: CASSLGTGYNEQFF

V: TRBV5-1
J: TRBJ2-3
D: TRBD2
size: -
DNA: TGCGCCAGCAGCCTAACCCGGCGGGGGAGCACAGATACGCAGTATTTT
CDR3: CASSLTRRGSTDTQYF

V: TRBV4-1
J: TRBJ2-3
D: TRBD1
size: -
DNA: TGCGCCAGCAGCCCAGACAGGGGGGTTTCCACAGATACGCAGTATTTT
CDR3: CASSPDRGVSTDTQYF